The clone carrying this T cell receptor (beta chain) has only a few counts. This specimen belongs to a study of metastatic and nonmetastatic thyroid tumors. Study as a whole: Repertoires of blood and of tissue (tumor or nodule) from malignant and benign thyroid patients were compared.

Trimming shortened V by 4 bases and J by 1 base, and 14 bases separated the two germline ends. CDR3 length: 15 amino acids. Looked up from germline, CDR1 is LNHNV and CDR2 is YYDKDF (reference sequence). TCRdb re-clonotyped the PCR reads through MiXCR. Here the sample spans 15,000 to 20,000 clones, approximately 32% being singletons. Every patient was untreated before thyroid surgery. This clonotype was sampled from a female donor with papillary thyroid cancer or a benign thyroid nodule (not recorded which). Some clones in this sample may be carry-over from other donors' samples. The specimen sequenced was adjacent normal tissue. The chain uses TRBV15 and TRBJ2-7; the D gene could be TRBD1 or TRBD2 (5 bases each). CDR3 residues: CATSIFVGVSYEQYF. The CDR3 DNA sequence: TGTGCCACCAGCATATTCGTGGGGGTATCCTACGAGCAGTACTTC.